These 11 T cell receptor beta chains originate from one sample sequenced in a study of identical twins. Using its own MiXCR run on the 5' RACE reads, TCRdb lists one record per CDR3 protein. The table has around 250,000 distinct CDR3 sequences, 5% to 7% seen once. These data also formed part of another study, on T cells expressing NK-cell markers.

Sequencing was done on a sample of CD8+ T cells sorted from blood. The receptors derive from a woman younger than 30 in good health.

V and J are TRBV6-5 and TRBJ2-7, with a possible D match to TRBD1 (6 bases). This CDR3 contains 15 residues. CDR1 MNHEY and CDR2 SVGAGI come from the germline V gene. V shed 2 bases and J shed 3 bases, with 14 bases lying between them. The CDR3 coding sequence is TGTGCCAGCAGTTACCCTCAGGGACATCTCTACGAGCAGTACTTC. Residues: CASSYPQGHLYEQYF.

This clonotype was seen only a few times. The CDR3 coding sequence is TGTGCCAGCAGCTTAGCGAAGGGGCTCAAGTACTTC. Its protein product is CASSLAKGLKYF. The chain joins TRBV7-8 to TRBJ2-5, with D tentatively TRBD1 (5 bases). Germline loops: CDR1 SGHVS, CDR2 FQNEAQ. This CDR3 region has 12 residues. V was clipped by 0 bases and J by 12 bases, with 11 bases between them. Supplemented by reference TRBV7-8 and TRBJ2-5, the full variable domain reads GAGVSQSPRYKVAKRGQDVALRCDPISGHVSLFWYQQALGQGPEFLTYFQNEAQLDKSGLPSDRFFAERPEGSVSTLKIQRTQQEDSAVYLCASSLAKGLKYFGPGTRLLVL.

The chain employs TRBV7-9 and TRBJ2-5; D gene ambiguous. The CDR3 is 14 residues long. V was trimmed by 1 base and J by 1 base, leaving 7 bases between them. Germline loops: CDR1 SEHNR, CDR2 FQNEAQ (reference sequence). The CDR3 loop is CASSLGQPQETQYF. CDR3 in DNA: TGTGCCAGCAGCTTAGGGCAGCCCCAAGAGACCCAGTACTTC.

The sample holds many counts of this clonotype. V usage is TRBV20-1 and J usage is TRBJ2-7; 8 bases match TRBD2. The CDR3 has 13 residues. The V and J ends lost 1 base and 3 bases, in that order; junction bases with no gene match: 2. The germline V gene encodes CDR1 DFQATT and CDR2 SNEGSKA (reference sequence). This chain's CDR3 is CSARGREDYEQYF. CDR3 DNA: TGCAGTGCTAGAGGGCGGGAGGACTACGAGCAGTACTTC.

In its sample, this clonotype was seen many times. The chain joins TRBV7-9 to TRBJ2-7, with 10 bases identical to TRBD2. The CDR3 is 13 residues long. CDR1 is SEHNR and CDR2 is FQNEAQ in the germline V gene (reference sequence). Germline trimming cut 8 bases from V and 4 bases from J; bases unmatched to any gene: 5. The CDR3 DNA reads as TGTGCCAGCGATGGGACTAGCGCTTACGAGCAGTACTTC. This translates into CASDGTSAYEQYF.

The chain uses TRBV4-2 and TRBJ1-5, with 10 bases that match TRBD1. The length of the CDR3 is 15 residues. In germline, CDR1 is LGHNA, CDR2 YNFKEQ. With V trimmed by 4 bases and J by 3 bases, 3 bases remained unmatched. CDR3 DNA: TGTGCCAGCAGCCCCGGGACAGGGGCCAATCAGCCCCAGCATTTT. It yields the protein CASSPGTGANQPQHF.

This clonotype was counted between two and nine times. The CDR3 is CSARLTGDSPYEQYF. The CDR3 DNA reads TGCAGTGCTAGACTAACAGGGGACTCACCCTACGAGCAGTACTTC. J is TRBJ2-7 and V is TRBV20-1; D possibly corresponds to TRBD1 (7 bases). The CDR3 extends over 15 amino acids. Germline CDR1 and CDR2: DFQATT and SNEGSKA (reference sequence). V lost 2 bases and J lost 2, with 16 bases in between.

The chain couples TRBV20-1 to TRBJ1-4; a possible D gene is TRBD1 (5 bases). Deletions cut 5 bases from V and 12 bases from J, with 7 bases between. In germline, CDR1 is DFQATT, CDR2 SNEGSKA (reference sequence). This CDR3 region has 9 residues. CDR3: CSAGGELFF. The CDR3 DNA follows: TGCAGTGCTGGGGGGGAACTGTTTTTT.

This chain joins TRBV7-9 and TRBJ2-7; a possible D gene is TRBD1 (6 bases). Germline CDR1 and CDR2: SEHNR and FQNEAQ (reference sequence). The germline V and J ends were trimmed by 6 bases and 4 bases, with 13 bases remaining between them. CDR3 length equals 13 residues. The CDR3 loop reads CASSYTGFYEQYF. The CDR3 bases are TGTGCCAGCAGTTATACAGGGTTTTACGAGCAGTACTTC. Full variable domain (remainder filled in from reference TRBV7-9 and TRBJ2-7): DTGVSQNPRHKITKRGQNVTFRCDPISEHNRLYWYRQTLGQGPEFLTYFQNEAQLEKSRLLSDRFSAERPKGSFSTLEIQRTEQGDSAMYLCASSYTGFYEQYFGPGTRLTVT.

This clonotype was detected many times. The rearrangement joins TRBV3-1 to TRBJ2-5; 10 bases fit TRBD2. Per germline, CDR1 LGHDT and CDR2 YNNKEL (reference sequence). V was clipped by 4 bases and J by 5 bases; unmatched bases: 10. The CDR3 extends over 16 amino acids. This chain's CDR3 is CASSPSPGLARETQYF. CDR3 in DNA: TGTGCCAGCAGCCCTTCTCCGGGACTAGCGAGGGAGACCCAGTACTTC.

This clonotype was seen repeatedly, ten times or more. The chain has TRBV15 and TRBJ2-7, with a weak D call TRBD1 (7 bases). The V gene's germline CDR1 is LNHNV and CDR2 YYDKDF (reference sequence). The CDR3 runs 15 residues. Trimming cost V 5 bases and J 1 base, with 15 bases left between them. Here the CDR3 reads CATSDPRGESYEQYF. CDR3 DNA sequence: TGTGCCACCAGCGACCCCAGGGGGGAATCCTACGAGCAGTACTTC. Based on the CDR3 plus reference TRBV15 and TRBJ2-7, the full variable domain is DAMVIQNPRYQVTQFGKPVTLSCSQTLNHNVMYWYQQKSSQAPKLLFHYYDKDFNNEADTPDNFQSRRPNTSFCFLDIRSPGLGDTAMYLCATSDPRGESYEQYFGPGTRLTVT.